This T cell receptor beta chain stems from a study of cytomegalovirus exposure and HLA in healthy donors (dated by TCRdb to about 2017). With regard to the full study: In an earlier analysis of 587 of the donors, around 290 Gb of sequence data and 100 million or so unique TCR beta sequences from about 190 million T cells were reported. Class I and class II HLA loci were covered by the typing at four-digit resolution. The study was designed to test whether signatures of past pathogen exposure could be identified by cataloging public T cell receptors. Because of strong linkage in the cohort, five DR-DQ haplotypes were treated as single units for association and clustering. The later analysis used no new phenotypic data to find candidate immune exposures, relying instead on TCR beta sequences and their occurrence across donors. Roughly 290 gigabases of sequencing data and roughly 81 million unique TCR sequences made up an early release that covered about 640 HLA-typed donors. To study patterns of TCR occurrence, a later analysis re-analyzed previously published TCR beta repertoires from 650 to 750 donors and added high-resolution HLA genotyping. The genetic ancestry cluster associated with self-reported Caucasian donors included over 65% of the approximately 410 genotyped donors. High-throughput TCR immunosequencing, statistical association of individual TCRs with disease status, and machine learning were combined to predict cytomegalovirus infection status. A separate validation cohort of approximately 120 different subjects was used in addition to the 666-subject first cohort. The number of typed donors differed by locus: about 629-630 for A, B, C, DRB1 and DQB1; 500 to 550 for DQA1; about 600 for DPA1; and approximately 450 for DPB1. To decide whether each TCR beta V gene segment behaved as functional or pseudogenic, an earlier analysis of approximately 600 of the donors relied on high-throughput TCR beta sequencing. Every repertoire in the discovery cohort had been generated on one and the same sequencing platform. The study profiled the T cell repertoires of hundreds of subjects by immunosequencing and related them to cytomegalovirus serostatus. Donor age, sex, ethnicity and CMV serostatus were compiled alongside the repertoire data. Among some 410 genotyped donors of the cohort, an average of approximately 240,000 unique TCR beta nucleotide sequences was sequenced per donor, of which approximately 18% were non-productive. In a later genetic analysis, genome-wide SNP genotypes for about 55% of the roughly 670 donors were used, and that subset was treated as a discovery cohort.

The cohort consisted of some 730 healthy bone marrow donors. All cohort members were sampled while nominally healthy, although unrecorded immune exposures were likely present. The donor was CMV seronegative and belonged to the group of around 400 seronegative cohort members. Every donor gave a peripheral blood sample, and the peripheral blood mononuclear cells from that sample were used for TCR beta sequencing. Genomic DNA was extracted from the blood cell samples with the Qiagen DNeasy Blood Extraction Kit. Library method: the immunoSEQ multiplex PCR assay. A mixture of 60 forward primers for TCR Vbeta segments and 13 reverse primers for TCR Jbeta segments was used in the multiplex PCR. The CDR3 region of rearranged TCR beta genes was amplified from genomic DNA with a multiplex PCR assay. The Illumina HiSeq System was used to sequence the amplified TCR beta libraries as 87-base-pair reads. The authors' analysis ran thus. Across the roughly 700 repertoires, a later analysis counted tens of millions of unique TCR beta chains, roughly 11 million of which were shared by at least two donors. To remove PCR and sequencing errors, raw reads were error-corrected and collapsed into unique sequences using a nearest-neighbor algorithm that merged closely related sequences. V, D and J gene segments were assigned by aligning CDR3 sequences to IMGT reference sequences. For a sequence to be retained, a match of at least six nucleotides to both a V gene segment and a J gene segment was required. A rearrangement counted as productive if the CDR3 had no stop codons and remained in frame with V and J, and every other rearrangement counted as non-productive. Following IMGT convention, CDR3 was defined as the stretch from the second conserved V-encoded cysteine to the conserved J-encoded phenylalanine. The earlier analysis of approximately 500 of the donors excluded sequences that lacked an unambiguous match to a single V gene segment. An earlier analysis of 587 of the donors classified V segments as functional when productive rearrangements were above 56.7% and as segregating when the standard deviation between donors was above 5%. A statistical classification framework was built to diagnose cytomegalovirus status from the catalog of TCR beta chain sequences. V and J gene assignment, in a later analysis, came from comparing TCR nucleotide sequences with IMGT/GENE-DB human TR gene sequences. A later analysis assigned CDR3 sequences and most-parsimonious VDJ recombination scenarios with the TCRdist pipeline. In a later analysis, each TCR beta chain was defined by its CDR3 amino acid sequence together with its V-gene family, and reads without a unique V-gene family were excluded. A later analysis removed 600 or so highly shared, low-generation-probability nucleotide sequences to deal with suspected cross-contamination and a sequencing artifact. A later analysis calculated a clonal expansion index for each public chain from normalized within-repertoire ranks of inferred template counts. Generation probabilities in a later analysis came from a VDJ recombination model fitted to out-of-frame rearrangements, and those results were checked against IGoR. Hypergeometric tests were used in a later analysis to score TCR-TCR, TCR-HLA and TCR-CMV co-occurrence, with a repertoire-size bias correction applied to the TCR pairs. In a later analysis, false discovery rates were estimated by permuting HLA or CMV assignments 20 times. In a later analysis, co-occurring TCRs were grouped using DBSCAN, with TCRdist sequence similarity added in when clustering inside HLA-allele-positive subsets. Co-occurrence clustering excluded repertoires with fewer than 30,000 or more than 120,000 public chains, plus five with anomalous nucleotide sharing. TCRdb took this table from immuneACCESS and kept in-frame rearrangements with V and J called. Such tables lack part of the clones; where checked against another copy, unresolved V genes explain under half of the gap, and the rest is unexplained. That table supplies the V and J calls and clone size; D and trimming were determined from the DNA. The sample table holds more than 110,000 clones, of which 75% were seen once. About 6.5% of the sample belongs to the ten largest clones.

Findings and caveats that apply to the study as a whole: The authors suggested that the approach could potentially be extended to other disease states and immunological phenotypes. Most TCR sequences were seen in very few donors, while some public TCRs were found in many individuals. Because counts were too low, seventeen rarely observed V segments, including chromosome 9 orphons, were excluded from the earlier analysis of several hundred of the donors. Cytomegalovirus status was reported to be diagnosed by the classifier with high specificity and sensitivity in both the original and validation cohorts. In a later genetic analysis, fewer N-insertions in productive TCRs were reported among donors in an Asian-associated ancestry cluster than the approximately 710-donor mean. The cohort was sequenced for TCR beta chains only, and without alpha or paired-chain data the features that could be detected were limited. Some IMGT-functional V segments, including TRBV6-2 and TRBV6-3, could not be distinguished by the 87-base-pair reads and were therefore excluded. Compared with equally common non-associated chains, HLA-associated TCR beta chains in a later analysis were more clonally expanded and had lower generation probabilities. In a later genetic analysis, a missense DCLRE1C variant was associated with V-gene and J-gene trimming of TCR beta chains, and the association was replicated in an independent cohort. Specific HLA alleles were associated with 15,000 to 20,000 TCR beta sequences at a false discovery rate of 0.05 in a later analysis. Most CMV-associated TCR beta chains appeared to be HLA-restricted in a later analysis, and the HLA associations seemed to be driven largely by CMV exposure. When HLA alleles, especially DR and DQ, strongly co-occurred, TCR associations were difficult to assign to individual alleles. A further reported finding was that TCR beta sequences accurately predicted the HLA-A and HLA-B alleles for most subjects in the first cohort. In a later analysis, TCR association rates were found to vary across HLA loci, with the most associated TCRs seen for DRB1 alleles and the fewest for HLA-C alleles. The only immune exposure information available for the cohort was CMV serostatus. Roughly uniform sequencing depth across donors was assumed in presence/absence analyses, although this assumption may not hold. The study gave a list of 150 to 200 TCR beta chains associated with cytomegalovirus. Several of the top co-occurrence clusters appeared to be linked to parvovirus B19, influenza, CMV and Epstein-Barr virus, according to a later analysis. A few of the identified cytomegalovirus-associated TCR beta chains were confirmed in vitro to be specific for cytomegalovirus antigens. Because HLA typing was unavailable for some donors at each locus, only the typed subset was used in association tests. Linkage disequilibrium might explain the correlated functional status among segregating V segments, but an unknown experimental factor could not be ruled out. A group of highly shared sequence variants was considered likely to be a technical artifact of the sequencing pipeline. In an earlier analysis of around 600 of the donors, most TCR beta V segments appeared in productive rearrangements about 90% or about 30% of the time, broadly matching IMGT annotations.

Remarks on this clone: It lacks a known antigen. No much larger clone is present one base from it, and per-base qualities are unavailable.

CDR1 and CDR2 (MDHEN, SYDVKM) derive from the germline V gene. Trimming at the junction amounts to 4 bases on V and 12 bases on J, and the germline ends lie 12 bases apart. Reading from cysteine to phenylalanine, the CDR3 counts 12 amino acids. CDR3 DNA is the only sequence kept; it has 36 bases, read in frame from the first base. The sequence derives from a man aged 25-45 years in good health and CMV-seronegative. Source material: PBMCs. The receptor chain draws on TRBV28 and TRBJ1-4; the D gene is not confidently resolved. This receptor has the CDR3 CASSSGRPQLFF. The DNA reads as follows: TGTGCCAGCAGTTCTGGGAGGCCCCAACTGTTTTTT.